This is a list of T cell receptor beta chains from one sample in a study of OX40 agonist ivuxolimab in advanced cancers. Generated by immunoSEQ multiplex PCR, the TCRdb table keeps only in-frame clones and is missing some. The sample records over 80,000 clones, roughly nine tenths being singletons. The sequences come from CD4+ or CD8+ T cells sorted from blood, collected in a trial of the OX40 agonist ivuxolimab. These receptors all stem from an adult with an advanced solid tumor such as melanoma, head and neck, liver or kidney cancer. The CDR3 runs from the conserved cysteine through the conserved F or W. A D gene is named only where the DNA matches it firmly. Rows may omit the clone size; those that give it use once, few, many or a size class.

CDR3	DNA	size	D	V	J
CASSQSWGNNQPQHF	TGTGCCAGCAGCCAAAGTTGGGGGAACAATCAGCCCCAGCATTTT	NA	NA	TRBV4-2	TRBJ1-5
CASSLGGGLAGVEQFF	TGTGCCAGCAGCTTAGGTGGGGGACTAGCGGGAGTTGAGCAGTTCTTC	NA	TRBD2	TRBV7-2	TRBJ2-1
CASSAGGQPYGYTF	TGTGCCAGCAGCGCGGGGGGACAGCCTTATGGCTACACCTTC	NA	TRBD1	TRBV9	TRBJ1-2
CASTGVREQYF	TGTGCCAGCACCGGAGTAAGGGAGCAGTACTTC	NA	NA	TRBV11-2	TRBJ2-7
CASSLRERWEVGQFF	TGTGCCAGCAGCCTCCGAGAGCGCTGGGAGGTGGGGCAGTTCTTC	NA	NA	TRBV5-5	TRBJ2-1
CASSFRYNYGYTF	TGTGCCAGCAGCTTCCGATATAACTATGGCTACACCTTC	NA	NA	TRBV5-8	TRBJ1-2
CASSVVRTGYTGELFF	TGTGCCAGCAGCGTAGTTAGGACAGGGTACACCGGGGAGCTGTTTTTT	few	TRBD1	TRBV9	TRBJ2-2
CASVPLRDSVKYF	TGTGCCAGTGTCCCTCTACGGGACAGCGTTAAGTACTTC	NA	TRBD1	TRBV6-5	TRBJ2-7
CASSPRPGLNTEAFF	TGTGCCAGCAGCCCAAGACCAGGTCTGAACACTGAAGCTTTCTTT	NA	NA	TRBV7-2	TRBJ1-1
CASSPWTGGTEAFF	TGTGCCAGCAGCCCCTGGACAGGGGGGACTGAAGCTTTCTTT	NA	TRBD1	TRBV11-3	TRBJ1-1
CASSKRLAGSEQYF	TGTGCCAGCAGCAAGAGGCTAGCGGGAAGCGAGCAGTACTTC	NA	NA	TRBV21-1	TRBJ2-7
CASSLGRETQYF	TGTGCTAGCAGCCTAGGCAGGGAGACCCAGTACTTC	NA	NA	TRBV7-7	TRBJ2-5
CAISESVGGWTEAFF	TGTGCCATCAGTGAGTCGGTGGGGGGGTGGACTGAAGCTTTCTTT	once	NA	TRBV10-3	TRBJ1-1
CASSWGLWGTSTDTQYF	TGCGCCAGCAGCTGGGGCTTGTGGGGGACTTCCACAGATACGCAGTATTTT	NA	NA	TRBV5-1	TRBJ2-3
CASSVQSQGSNSPLHF	TGCGCCAGCAGCGTACAGTCACAGGGCAGCAATTCACCCCTCCACTTT	NA	NA	TRBV5-1	TRBJ1-6
CASSPRRLDTDTQYF	TGTGCCAGCTCACCAAGAAGACTAGACACAGATACGCAGTATTTT	NA	NA	TRBV18	TRBJ2-3
CASGGGRMYNEQFF	TGTGCCAGCGGAGGGGGCCGTATGTACAATGAGCAGTTCTTC	NA	NA	TRBV27	TRBJ2-1
CASSLGGRGSYNEQFF	TGTGCCAGCAGCTTGGGAGGTCGGGGCTCCTACAATGAGCAGTTCTTC	NA	NA	TRBV5-4	TRBJ2-1
CASSLGDRENTEAFF	TGTGCCAGCAGCTTAGGGGACAGGGAGAACACTGAAGCTTTCTTT	NA	TRBD1	TRBV7-3	TRBJ1-1
CASSVQLAGVGNEQFF	TGCGCCAGCAGCGTACAACTAGCGGGAGTCGGTAATGAGCAGTTCTTC	NA	TRBD2	TRBV5-1	TRBJ2-1
CASSIQGPSSYNSPLHF	TGTGCCAGTAGTATTCAGGGCCCGAGCTCCTATAATTCACCCCTCCACTTT	NA	NA	TRBV19	TRBJ1-6
CASTSYDGETQYF	TGTGCCAGCACCAGTTACGACGGAGAGACCCAGTACTTC	NA	NA	TRBV6-5	TRBJ2-5
CASSQGWGGRTEAFF	TGCGCCAGCAGCCAGGGCTGGGGGGGGAGGACTGAAGCTTTCTTT	once	NA	TRBV4-1	TRBJ1-1
CASTLTGMQFF	TGTGCCAGCACCCTCACCGGGATGCAGTTCTTC	NA	NA	TRBV7-2	TRBJ2-1
CASSTLAVETQYF	TGTGCCAGCAGCACGCTAGCGGTTGAGACCCAGTACTTC	NA	TRBD2	TRBV7-9	TRBJ2-5
CASSRQPGQETYGYTF	TGTGCCAGCAGCCGTCAGCCGGGACAGGAGACCTATGGCTACACCTTC	NA	TRBD1	TRBV5-5	TRBJ1-2
CASSPRDRGRKAFF	TGTGCCAGCAGCCCCCGGGACAGGGGGCGGAAAGCTTTCTTT	NA	TRBD1	TRBV7-2	TRBJ1-1
CASSLVNEQYF	TGCGCCAGCAGCTTGGTAAACGAGCAGTACTTC	NA	NA	TRBV5-1	TRBJ2-7
CASSSPGGHYGYTF	TGTGCCAGCAGTTCCCCAGGGGGTCACTATGGCTACACCTTC	NA	TRBD1	TRBV27	TRBJ1-2
CASSMEQGHYGYTF	TGTGCCAGTAGTATGGAACAGGGACACTATGGCTACACCTTC	once	NA	TRBV19	TRBJ1-2
CASSTPEGIDIREAFF	TGTGCCAGCAGTACGCCCGAAGGTATTGACATACGTGAAGCTTTCTTT	NA	NA	TRBV2	TRBJ1-1
CAWRGSLADTQYF	TGTGCCTGGAGAGGCTCCCTCGCAGATACGCAGTATTTT	NA	NA	TRBV30	TRBJ2-3
CAWSTGADTQYF	TGTGCCTGGAGTACAGGGGCAGATACGCAGTATTTT	NA	TRBD1	TRBV30	TRBJ2-3
CASSQANLGQPNTEAFF	TGCGCCAGCAGCCAAGCCAACTTGGGACAGCCGAACACTGAAGCTTTCTTT	NA	TRBD1	TRBV4-1	TRBJ1-1
CASSTGLAGTEQFF	TGTGCCAGCAGCACCGGACTAGCGGGGACCGAGCAGTTCTTC	NA	TRBD2	TRBV7-8	TRBJ2-1
CASSHDPGQPETQYF	TGCGCCAGCAGCCACGACCCGGGACAGCCAGAGACCCAGTACTTC	NA	TRBD1	TRBV4-1	TRBJ2-5
CASSLGEWYEQYF	TGTGCCAGCAGTCTGGGTGAATGGTACGAGCAGTACTTC	NA	NA	TRBV28	TRBJ2-7
CASSRGGGQPQHF	TGTGCCAGCAGTCGAGGGGGCGGTCAGCCCCAGCATTTT	NA	TRBD1	TRBV6-6	TRBJ1-5
CASSLTPGLQETQYF	TGTGCCAGCAGCTTAACGCCTGGGCTCCAAGAGACCCAGTACTTC	NA	NA	TRBV7-2	TRBJ2-5
CASSVSPSSYEQYF	TGTGCCAGTAGTGTAAGCCCGAGCTCCTACGAGCAGTACTTC	NA	NA	TRBV19	TRBJ2-7
CASSLGSMNTEAFF	TGCGCCAGCAGCTTGGGCAGCATGAACACTGAAGCTTTCTTT	NA	NA	TRBV5-1	TRBJ1-1
CASSIRGTGGEQYF	TGTGCCAGTAGTATTAGGGGTACAGGGGGCGAGCAGTACTTC	NA	TRBD1	TRBV19	TRBJ2-7
CASSLIPGTEAFF	TGTGCCAGCAGCTTGATTCCGGGAACTGAAGCTTTCTTT	NA	NA	TRBV5-8	TRBJ1-1
CASGTSGISEAFF	TGTGCCAGCGGAACCTCAGGGATCTCTGAAGCTTTCTTT	NA	NA	TRBV5-4	TRBJ1-1